This T cell receptor (beta chain) was identified during a study of blood T cell repertoires in COVID-19. Study background: The samples span acute and convalescent COVID-19 from the United States, Italy and Spain. The analysed material was cDNA or gDNA that came from T cells, B-cell-depleted T cells, or PBMCs.

Trimming took 2 bases from V and 6 from J, leaving 8 bases between them. Germline-derived CDR1 and CDR2 are SGHRS and YFSETQ. This CDR3 comprises 12 residues. This clone was seen more than once but under ten times. TCRdb keeps only in-frame clones here, not all; method: immunoSEQ multiplex PCR. In the table there are about 320,000 clones, around 85% of which are singletons. The sequence derives from a human donor in a cohort sampled during active COVID-19. The sequenced sample consisted of peripheral blood. This chain links TRBV5-1 with TRBJ1-1; D unresolved. This CDR3 is CASSFIGAEAFF. In DNA, the CDR3 is TGCGCCAGCAGCTTCATCGGGGCTGAAGCTTTCTTT.